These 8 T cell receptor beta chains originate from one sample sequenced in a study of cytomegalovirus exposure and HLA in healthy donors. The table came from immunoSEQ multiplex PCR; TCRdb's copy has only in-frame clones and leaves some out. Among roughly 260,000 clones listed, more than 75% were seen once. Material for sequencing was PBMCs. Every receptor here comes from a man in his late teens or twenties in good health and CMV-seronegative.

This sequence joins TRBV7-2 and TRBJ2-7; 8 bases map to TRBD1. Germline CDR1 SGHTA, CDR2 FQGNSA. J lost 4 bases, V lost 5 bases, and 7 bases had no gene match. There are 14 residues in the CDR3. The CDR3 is CASSHRDRSYEQYF. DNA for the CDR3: TGTGCCAGCAGCCACCGGGACAGGTCTTACGAGCAGTACTTC.

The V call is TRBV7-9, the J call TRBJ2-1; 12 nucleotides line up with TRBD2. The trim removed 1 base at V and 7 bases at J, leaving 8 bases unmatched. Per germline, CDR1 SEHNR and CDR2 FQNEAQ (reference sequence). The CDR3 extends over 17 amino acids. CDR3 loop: CASSLVLLAGGDNEQFF. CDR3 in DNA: TGTGCCAGCAGCTTAGTACTACTAGCGGGAGGCGATAATGAGCAGTTCTTC.

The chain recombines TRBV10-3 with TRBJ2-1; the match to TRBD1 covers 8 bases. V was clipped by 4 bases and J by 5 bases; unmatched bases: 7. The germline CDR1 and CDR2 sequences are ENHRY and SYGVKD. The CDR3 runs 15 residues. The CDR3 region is CAISGRQGRDNEQFF. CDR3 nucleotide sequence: TGTGCCATCAGTGGAAGACAGGGGAGAGACAATGAGCAGTTCTTC.

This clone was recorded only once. The CDR3 DNA reads as TGTGCCAGTAAGCTCCAGGGGACTGGGGCCAACGTCCTGACTTTC. Its protein product is CASKLQGTGANVLTF. The chain combines TRBV19 with TRBJ2-6, with D possibly being TRBD1 (6 bases). This CDR3 has 15 amino acids. Germline V CDR1 and CDR2: LNHDA, SQIVND (reference sequence). Trimming took off 7 bases at V and 2 bases at J, with 12 bases between the two ends.

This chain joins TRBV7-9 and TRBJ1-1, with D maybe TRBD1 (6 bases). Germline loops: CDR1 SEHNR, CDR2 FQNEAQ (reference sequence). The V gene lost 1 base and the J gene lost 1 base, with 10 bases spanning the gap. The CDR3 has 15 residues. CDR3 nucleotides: TGTGCCAGCAGCTTAGAGGGGGTAGCGAACACTGAAGCTTTCTTT. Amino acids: CASSLEGVANTEAFF.

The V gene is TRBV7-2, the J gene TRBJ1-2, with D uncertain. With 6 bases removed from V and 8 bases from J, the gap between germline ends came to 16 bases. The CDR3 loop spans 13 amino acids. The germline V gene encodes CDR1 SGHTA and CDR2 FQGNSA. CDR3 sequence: CASSSNGVLGYTF. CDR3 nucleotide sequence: TGTGCCAGCAGTTCGAACGGGGTTTTGGGCTACACCTTC.

Written as DNA, the CDR3 is TGTGCCACTAGCGGCGCGAACACCGGGGAGCTGTTTTTT. The encoded protein is CATSGANTGELFF. This chain connects TRBV10-3 to TRBJ2-2; the match to TRBD2 covers 7 bases. Germline CDR1 and CDR2: ENHRY and SYGVKD. The V segment lost 10 bases and the J segment 0 bases; nucleotides outside the gene matches: 2. CDR3 length equals 13 residues.

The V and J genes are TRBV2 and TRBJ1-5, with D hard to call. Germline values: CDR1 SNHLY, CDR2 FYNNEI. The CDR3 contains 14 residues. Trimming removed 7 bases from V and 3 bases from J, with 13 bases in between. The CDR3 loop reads CASNTQYTNQPQHF. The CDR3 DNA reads TGTGCCAGCAACACACAATATACCAATCAGCCCCAGCATTTT.